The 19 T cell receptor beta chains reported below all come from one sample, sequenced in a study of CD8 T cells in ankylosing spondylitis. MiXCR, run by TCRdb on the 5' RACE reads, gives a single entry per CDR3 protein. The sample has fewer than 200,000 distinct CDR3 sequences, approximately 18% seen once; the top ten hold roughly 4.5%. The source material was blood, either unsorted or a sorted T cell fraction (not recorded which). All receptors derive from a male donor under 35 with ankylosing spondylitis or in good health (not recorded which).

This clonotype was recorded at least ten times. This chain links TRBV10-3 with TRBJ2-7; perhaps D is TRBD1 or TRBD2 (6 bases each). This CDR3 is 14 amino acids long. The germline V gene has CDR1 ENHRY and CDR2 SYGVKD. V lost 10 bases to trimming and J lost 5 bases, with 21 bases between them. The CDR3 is CATEQGGYVDEQYF. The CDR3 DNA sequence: TGTGCCACCGAACAGGGAGGATACGTGGACGAGCAGTACTTC.

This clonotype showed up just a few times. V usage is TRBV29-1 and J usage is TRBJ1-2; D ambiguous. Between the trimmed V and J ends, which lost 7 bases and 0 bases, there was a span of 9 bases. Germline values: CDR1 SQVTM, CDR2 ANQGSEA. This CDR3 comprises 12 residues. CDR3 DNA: TGCAGCGCTACGGGGACTAACTATGGCTACACCTTC. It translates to CSATGTNYGYTF.

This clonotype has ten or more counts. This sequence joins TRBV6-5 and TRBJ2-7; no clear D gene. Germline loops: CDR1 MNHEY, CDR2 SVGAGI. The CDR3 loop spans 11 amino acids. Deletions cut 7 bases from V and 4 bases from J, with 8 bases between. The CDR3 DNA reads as TGTGCCAGCACCGAAGGTTACGAGCAGTACTTC. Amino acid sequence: CASTEGYEQYF.

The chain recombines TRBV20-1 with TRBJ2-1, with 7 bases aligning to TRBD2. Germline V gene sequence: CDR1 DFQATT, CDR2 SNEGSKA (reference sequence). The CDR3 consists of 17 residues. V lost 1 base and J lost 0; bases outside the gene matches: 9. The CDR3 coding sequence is TGCAGTGCTAGAGTAGCTAGCGGAGCGAGCTCCTACAATGAGCAGTTCTTC. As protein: CSARVASGASSYNEQFF.

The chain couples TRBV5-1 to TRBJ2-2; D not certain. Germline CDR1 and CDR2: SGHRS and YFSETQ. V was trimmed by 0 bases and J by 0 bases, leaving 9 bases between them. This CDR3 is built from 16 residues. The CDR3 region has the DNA TGCGCCAGCAGCTTGGGGTTCCGGACGAACACCGGGGAGCTGTTTTTT. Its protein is CASSLGFRTNTGELFF.

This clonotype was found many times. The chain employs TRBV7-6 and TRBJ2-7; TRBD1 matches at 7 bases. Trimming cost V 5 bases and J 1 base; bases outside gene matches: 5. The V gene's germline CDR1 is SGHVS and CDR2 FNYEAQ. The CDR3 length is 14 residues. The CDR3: CASSPRQGSYEQYF. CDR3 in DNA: TGTGCCAGCAGCCCCCGACAGGGTTCCTACGAGCAGTACTTC.

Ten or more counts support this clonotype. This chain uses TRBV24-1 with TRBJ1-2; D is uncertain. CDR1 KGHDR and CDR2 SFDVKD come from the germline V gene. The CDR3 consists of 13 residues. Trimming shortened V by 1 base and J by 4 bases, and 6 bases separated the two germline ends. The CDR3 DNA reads TGTGCCACCAGTGATTTTGCGGGCTATGGCTACACCTTC. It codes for CATSDFAGYGYTF.

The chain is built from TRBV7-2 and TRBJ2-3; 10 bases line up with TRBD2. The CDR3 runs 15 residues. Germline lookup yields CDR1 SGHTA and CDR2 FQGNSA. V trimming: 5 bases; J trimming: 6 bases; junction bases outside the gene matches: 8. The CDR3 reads CASSLQRGGMDTQYF. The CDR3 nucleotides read TGTGCCAGCAGCCTTCAGCGGGGGGGCATGGATACGCAGTATTTT. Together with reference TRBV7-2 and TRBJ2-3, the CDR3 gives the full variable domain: GAGVSQSPSNKVTEKGKDVELRCDPISGHTALYWYRQSLGQGLEFLIYFQGNSAPDKSGLPSDRFSAERTGGSVSTLTIQRTQQEDSAVYLCASSLQRGGMDTQYFGPGTRLTVL.

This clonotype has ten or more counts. Here the CDR3 reads CASSETVQPQHF. The CDR3 nucleotides read TGTGCCAGCAGTGAAACAGTCCAGCCCCAGCATTTT. This chain uses TRBV2 with TRBJ1-5; D not certain. This CDR3 is built from 12 residues. V shed 2 bases and J shed 7 bases, with 6 bases lying between them. Germline V lookup: CDR1 SNHLY, CDR2 FYNNEI.

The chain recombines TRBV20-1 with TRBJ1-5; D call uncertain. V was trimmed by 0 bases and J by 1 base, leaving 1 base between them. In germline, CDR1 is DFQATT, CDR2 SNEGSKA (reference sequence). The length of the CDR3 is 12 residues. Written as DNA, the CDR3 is TGCAGTGCTAGAGAAAGCAATCAGCCCCAGCATTTT. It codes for CSARESNQPQHF.

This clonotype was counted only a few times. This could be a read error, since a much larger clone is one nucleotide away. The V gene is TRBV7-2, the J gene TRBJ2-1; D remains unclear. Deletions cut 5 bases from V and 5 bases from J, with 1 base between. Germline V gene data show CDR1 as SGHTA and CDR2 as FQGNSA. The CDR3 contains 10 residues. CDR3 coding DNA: TGTGCCAGCAGCAACAATGAGCAGTTCTTC. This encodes CASSNNEQFF. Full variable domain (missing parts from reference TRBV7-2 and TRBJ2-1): GAGVSQSPSNKVTEKGKDVELRCDPISGHTALYWYRQSLGQGLEFLIYFQGNSAPDKSGLPSDRFSAERTGGSVSTLTIQRTQQEDSAVYLCASSNNEQFFGPGTRLTVL.

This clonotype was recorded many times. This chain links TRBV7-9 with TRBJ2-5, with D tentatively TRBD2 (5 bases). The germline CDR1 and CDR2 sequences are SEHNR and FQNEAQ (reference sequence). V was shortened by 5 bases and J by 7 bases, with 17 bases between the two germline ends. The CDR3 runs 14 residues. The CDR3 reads CASSPPLVEGTQYF. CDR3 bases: TGTGCCAGCAGCCCCCCTCTGGTCGAGGGGACCCAGTACTTC.

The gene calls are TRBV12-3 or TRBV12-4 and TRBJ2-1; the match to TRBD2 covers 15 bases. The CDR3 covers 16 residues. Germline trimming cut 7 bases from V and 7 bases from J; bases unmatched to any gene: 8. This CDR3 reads CASTTAGLAGGNEQFF. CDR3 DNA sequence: TGTGCCAGCACCACAGCCGGACTAGCGGGAGGGAATGAGCAGTTCTTC.

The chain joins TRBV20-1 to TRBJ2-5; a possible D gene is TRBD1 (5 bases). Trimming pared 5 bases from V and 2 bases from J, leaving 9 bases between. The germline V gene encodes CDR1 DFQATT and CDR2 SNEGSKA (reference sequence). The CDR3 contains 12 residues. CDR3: CSAPKGQETQYF. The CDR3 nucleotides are TGCAGTGCTCCGAAGGGGCAAGAGACCCAGTACTTC.

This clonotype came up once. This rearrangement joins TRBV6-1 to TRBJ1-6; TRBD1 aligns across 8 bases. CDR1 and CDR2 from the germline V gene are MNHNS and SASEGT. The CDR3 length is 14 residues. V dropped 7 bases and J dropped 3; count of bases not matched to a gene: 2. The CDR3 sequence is CASNGQGYNSPLHF. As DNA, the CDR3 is TGTGCCAGCAACGGACAGGGCTATAATTCACCCCTCCACTTT.

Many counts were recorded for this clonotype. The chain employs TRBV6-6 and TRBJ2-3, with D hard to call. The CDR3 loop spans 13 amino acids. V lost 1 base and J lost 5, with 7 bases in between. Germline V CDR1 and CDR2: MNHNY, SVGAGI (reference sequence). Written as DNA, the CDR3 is TGTGCCAGCAGTTACTTCGAAGAAGATACGCAGTATTTT. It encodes CASSYFEEDTQYF.

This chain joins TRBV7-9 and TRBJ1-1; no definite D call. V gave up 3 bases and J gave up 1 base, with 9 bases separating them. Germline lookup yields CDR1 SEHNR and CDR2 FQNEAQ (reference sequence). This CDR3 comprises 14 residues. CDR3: CASSLQVRNTEAFF. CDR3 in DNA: TGTGCCAGCAGCTTGCAGGTTAGGAACACTGAAGCTTTCTTT.

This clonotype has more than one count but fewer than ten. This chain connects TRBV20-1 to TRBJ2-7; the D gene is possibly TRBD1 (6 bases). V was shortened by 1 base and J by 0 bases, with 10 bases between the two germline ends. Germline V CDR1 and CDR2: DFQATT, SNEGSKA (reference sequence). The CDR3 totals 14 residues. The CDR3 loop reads CSARGQGFSYEQYF. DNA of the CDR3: TGCAGTGCTAGAGGTCAGGGGTTCTCCTACGAGCAGTACTTC.

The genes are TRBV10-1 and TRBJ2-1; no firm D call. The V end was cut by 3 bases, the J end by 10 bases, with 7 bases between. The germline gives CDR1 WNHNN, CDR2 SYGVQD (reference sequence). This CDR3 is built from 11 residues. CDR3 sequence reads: CASSEGVEQFF. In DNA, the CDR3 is TGCGCCAGCAGTGAAGGAGTAGAGCAGTTCTTC.